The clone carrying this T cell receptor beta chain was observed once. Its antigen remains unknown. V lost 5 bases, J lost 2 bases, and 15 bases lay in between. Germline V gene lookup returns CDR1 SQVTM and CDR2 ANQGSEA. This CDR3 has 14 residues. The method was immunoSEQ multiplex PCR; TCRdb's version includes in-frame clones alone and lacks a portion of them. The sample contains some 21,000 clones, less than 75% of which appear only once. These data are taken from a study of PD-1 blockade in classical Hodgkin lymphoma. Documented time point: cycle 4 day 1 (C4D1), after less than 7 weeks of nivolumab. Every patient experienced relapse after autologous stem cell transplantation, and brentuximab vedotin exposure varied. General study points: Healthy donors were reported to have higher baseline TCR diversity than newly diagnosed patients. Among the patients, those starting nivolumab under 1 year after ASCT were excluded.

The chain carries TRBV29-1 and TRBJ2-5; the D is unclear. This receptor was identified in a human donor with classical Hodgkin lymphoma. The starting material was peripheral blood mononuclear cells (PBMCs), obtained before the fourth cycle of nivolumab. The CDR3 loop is CSVYSPNGQETQYF. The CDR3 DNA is TGCAGCGTTTACAGTCCCAATGGTCAAGAGACCCAGTACTTC.